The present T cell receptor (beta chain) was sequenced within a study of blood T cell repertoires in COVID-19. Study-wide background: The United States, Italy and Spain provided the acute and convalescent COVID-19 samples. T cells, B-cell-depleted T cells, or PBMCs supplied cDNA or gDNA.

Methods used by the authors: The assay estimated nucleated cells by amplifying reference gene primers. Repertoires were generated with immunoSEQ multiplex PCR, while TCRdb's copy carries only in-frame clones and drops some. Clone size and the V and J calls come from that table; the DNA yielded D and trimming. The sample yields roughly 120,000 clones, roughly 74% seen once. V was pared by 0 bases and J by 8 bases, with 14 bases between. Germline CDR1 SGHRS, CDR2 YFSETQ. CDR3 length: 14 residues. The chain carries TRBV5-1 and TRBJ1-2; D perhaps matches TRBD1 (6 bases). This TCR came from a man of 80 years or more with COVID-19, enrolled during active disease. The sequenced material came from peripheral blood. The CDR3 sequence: CASSLGEQGEGYTF. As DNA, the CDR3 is TGCGCCAGCAGCTTGGGGGAACAGGGAGAGGGCTACACCTTC.